Reported below is one T cell receptor beta chain. These data come from a study of T cells after yellow fever vaccination. Overall study: SMART-Seq v4 Ultra Low Input prepared libraries from low-cell fractions.

There are 15 residues in the CDR3. V lost 7 bases to trimming and J lost 1 base; unmatched junction nucleotides: 4. From germline, CDR1 is SNHLY and CDR2 FYNNEI. From the 5' RACE reads, TCRdb called clonotypes with MiXCR, one entry per CDR3 protein. The sample has almost 600,000 distinct CDR3 sequences, roughly 13% seen once; the top ten hold around 15%. Sequencing was performed on PBMCs, taken on the day of the yellow fever booster vaccination. The chain is built from TRBV2 and TRBJ2-2, with 9 bases identical to TRBD2. The clonotype was recovered from a man in his thirties or forties who received the YFV17D yellow fever vaccine. In DNA, the CDR3 is TGTGCCAGCACCGAGACTAGCGGGAACACCGGGGAGCTGTTTTTT. This codes for CASTETSGNTGELFF.